A selection of T cell receptor beta chains follows, all from one sample in a study of blood T cells in healthy people across ages. TCRdb reanalysed the 5' RACE reads using MiXCR and keeps one entry per CDR3 protein. The sample consists of about 1.8 million distinct CDR3 sequences, around 48% of them appearing once. The sample comprised blood. These receptors came from a woman between 40 and 50 years old in good health. Each CDR3 is given with its conserved first and last residue. D genes are given only for firm matches.

D gene	V gene	J gene	CDR3 protein
TRBD1	TRBV4-2	TRBJ1-6	CASSFEGGKGQGYNSPLHF
TRBD1	TRBV20-1	TRBJ1-6	CSATQGGSYNSPLHF
TRBD1	TRBV27	TRBJ2-6	CASRGQGRSGANVLTF
NA	TRBV13	TRBJ2-7	CASSSQGRGSRYEQYF
NA	TRBV21-1	NA	CASTPLQGPNYYEQYF
NA	TRBV24-1	TRBJ2-1	CATGGKVREQFF
TRBD1	TRBV20-1	TRBJ1-1	CRPSGGTEAFF
NA	TRBV6-1	TRBJ2-5	CAGKGTWGTETQYF
NA	TRBV14	TRBJ2-5	CASSQGRWEHEQYF
NA	TRBV6-2/TRBV6-3	TRBJ1-2	CASSSGRMTNYGYTF
TRBD1	TRBV29-1	TRBJ1-1	CSVPGTANTEAFF
TRBD2	TRBV6-1	TRBJ2-1	CASSATASGGARRQFF
TRBD1	TRBV6-1	TRBJ1-2	CASRLPRQGGYGYTF
TRBD1	TRBV4-3	TRBJ2-3	CASSHSTGGVDTQYF
TRBD2	TRBV5-1	TRBJ2-5	CASSLGASGQETQYF
TRBD1	TRBV7-2	TRBJ1-5	CASTLQGTYQPQHF
NA	TRBV27	TRBJ1-2	CASKLSGASNYGYTF
TRBD1	TRBV4-1	TRBJ2-5	CASSQAPTGVSAQETQYF
NA	TRBV18	TRBJ2-3	CASSPGTHGTDTQYF
NA	TRBV6-2/TRBV6-3	TRBJ2-7	CASSPRGEITYEQYF
TRBD1	TRBV10-3	TRBJ2-5	CAISEGQYRGQYF
NA	TRBV7-9	TRBJ2-1	CASSLSSQLTYNEQFF
NA	TRBV3-1	TRBJ1-2	CASSQDSLGYGYTF
NA	TRBV12-3/TRBV12-4	TRBJ2-5	CASSLAVRAETQYF
TRBD1	TRBV5-6	TRBJ2-7	CASSFKTGGLTVGGQYF
NA	TRBV7-9	TRBJ2-1	CASSYGFPPYNEQFF
NA	TRBV3-1	TRBJ2-1	CASSQGSTHYNEQFF
NA	TRBV6-1	TRBJ2-1	CASSWGSPTGTKNEQFF
NA	TRBV20-1	TRBJ2-5	CSARDKRETQYF
NA	TRBV6-1	TRBJ2-1	CASRRTDPYNEQFF
NA	TRBV4-1	TRBJ1-2	CASTQSGPPDVYGYTF
NA	TRBV5-1	TRBJ1-1	CASSSSRDKPWVTEAFF
NA	TRBV21-1	TRBJ2-4	CASSKGTSLRMPQYF
NA	TRBV27	TRBJ2-7	CASRLAYSYEQYF
NA	TRBV13	TRBJ1-1	CASSPAEHSALAFF
TRBD2	TRBV28	TRBJ2-5	CASSPESLAGGETQYF
TRBD2	TRBV2	TRBJ2-1	CASSPTLAGGPVGYNEQFF
NA	TRBV4-3	TRBJ1-2	CASSQDGGVAYTF
NA	TRBV5-1	TRBJ1-2	CASPTGEEPYGYTF
TRBD1	TRBV7-2	TRBJ2-1	CASSSHGTGGRGQFF
NA	TRBV2	TRBJ2-1	CASAGVRQFF
NA	TRBV18	TRBJ2-5	CASSPGQGYNEQYF
NA	TRBV27	TRBJ2-7	CASSSRLIQVYEQYF
TRBD1	TRBV5-4	TRBJ1-2	CASSSTGHGYYGYTF
NA	TRBV6-2/TRBV6-3	TRBJ2-7	CASSSPALVGEQYF
TRBD1	TRBV20-1	TRBJ2-1	CSARRTGGNEQFF
TRBD1	TRBV7-9	TRBJ2-4	CASSFAGTGENIQYF
NA	TRBV4-2	TRBJ2-5	CASSQEGSGEQYF
TRBD1	TRBV7-9	TRBJ2-3	CASRDSDRGGPTDTQYF
NA	TRBV7-6	TRBJ2-7	CASSPEATVTYEQYF
NA	TRBV29-1	TRBJ2-7	CSVEEAYEQYF
TRBD2	TRBV2	TRBJ2-7	CASGISGGSSYEQYF
TRBD2	TRBV7-3	TRBJ2-3	CASSLAPASGAPFSTDTQYF
NA	TRBV4-2	TRBJ1-5	CASSPTAGGSNQPQHF
NA	TRBV2	TRBJ2-3	CASSEVGHNTDTQYF